These 5 T cell receptor beta chains were all obtained from the same sample, sequenced in a study of blood T cell repertoires in COVID-19. Measured with immunoSEQ multiplex PCR; TCRdb has only the in-frame clones, and not every one. The table lists some 380,000 clones, 87% of them singletons, with under 1.5% in the top ten. Sequences were obtained from PBMCs or T cells enriched from blood (not recorded which). These receptor sequences come from a man between 25 and 39 years old who had recovered from COVID-19.

This sequence joins TRBV6-1 and TRBJ1-5, with 8 bases identical to TRBD1. The ends lost 0 bases at V and 6 bases at J; junction bases unmatched: 7. Germline CDR1 is MNHNS and CDR2 is SASEGT. The CDR3 totals 16 residues. The CDR3 sequence: CASSEAPQGVSQPQHF. The CDR3 DNA reads as TGTGCCAGCAGTGAAGCCCCACAGGGGGTAAGTCAGCCCCAGCATTTT.

The chain carries TRBV7-3 and TRBJ2-5; tentatively, D is TRBD1 (5 bases). The CDR3 contains 13 residues. Germline V lookup: CDR1 SGHTA, CDR2 FQGTGA. Trimming took off 4 bases at V and 6 bases at J, with 12 bases between the two ends. The CDR3 loop reads CASSSSQGQTQYF. The CDR3, as DNA: TGTGCCAGCAGCTCCAGTCAGGGCCAGACCCAGTACTTC.

The chain carries TRBV6-5 and TRBJ1-2, with D maybe TRBD1 (6 bases). Trimming cost V 4 bases and J 4 bases, with 10 bases left between them. CDR3 length: 13 residues. Per germline, CDR1 MNHEY and CDR2 SVGAGI. The CDR3 here is CASSSNRAYGYTF. CDR3 DNA sequence: TGTGCCAGCAGTTCAAACAGGGCCTATGGCTACACCTTC.

The chain links TRBV14 to TRBJ1-1; D call uncertain. V was clipped by 7 bases and J by 3 bases, with 12 bases between them. Germline V CDR1 and CDR2: SGHDN, FVKESK. CDR3 length: 13 amino acids. CDR3 nucleotide sequence: TGTGCCAGCAACCCCATGAGGGACACTGAAGCTTTCTTT. Its protein is CASNPMRDTEAFF.

The V call is TRBV5-1, the J call TRBJ1-2; D is uncertain. This CDR3 contains 11 residues. The ends were cut back, 0 bases at V and 8 bases at J, with 5 bases in the middle. CDR1 is SGHRS and CDR2 is YFSETQ in the germline V gene. The CDR3 DNA reads TGCGCCAGCAGCTTGGGACTCGGCTACACCTTC. As protein: CASSLGLGYTF.